The T cell receptor beta chain under discussion was sequenced for a study of vaccination effects on CD4 cells after COVID-19. About the research overall: Peptides at roughly 10 ug/ml and IL-2 at 9 to 10 IU/ml were added to approximately 2 million PBMC per well.

Clones were read by immunoSEQ multiplex PCR, and TCRdb kept only the in-frame ones, dropping some. Found here are about 74,000 clones, roughly three quarters of them singletons; the top ten hold roughly 2%. Whole-study results and caveats: Only a single clone (1 of 255 vaccine-induced clones in healthy vaccinees) cross-reacted with common cold coronaviruses.

In regard to this clone: As yet, its antigen is unknown.

Cells that had been cultured for roughly ten days were the source of isolated CD4+ T cells. CDR3 length: 15 residues. Germline CDR1 reads MGHRA; CDR2 reads YSYEKL. Losses at the gene ends were 3 bases for V and 4 bases for J; bases not matched to a gene: 5. The material sequenced was CD4+ T cells from PBMCs cultured without peptide, taken before COVID-19 vaccination. The gene calls are TRBV4-1 and TRBJ2-2; 7 nucleotides line up with TRBD1. The source is a human donor who received a COVID-19 vaccine. CDR3 region: CASSQTPGGTGELFF. CDR3 DNA: TGCGCCAGCAGCCAGACGCCAGGGGGCACCGGGGAGCTGTTTTTT.